Sequencing of this T cell receptor beta chain was carried out in a study of regulatory T cells in long-lasting Graves disease. Study as a whole: Antithyroid drugs had been taken by newly diagnosed Graves' patients for under 3 months. Overall study results and limits: With persistent disease, TRBV28, TRBJ1-2 and TRBJ2-5 were the favored segments.

V lost 0 bases, J lost 1 base, and 1 base stayed unmatched. This CDR3 spans 14 amino acids. Per the germline V gene, CDR1 is DFQATT and CDR2 is SNEGSKA (reference sequence). Construction of TCR beta libraries relied on iRepertoire HTBI primers and on Arm-PCR targeting CDR3 regions. MiXCR, applied by TCRdb to the multiplex PCR reads, yields one record per CDR3 protein. The sample lists roughly 560,000 distinct CDR3 sequences, more than 10% occurring once. As to this clonotype: The antigen is unknown.

The time point: newly diagnosed GD, antithyroid drugs for less than 3 months. TCR sequences were obtained from RNA taken from PBMCs. Investigators report Graves' disease was diagnosed under American Thyroid Association guidelines. The same data also went into a second study, on T cells in Graves' hyperthyroidism and ophthalmopathy. Per that study: Separating ophthalmopathy from stable hyperthyroidism was achieved by a 13 V-J model.

This receptor was obtained from a woman younger than 45 with Graves disease. This specimen consisted of peripheral blood mononuclear cells (PBMCs), obtained at new diagnosis, from a patient treated with antithyroid drugs. V gene TRBV20-1 combines with J gene TRBJ2-3; TRBD1 matches at 7 bases. The CDR3 spells CSAREGTGTDTQYF. For the CDR3, the DNA is TGCAGTGCTAGAGAGGGGACAGGCACAGATACGCAGTATTTT.